This note documents a single T cell receptor beta chain sequence. These data belong to a study of blood T cell repertoires in COVID-19. Overall study: Donors in the United States, Italy and Spain gave samples during acute or convalescent COVID-19.

The CDR3 runs 14 residues. V lost 1 base, J lost 6 bases, and 2 bases stayed unmatched. The germline V gene has CDR1 SGHAT and CDR2 FQNNGV. Per the original data handling: Nucleated cell counts were estimated from reference gene primer amplification. Produced via immunoSEQ multiplex PCR; TCRdb's table is partial and in-frame only. That table gives V, J and clone size, and the DNA gave D and trimming. There are about 180,000 clones in the sample; around 86% occur only once, and about 8.6% lies in the top ten. Sequencing used peripheral blood. V and J are TRBV11-2 and TRBJ2-7, with 11 bases lining up with TRBD1. The sequence derives from a man in his forties or fifties with active or convalescent COVID-19. The CDR3 reads CASSLAGQGVEQYF. CDR3 DNA sequence: TGTGCCAGCAGCTTAGCGGGACAGGGGGTCGAGCAGTACTTC.